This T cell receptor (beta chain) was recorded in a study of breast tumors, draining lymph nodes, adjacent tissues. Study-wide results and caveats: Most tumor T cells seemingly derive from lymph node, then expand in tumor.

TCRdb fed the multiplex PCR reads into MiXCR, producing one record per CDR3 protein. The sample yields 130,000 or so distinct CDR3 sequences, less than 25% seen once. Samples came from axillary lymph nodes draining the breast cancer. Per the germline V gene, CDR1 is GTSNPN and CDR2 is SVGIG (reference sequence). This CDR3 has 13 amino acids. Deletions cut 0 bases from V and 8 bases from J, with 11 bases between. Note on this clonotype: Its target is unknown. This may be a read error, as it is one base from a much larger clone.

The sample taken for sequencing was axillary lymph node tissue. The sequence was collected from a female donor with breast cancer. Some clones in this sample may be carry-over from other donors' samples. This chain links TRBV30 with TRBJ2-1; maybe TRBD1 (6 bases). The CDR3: CAWSVQGCDEQFF. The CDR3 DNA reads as TGTGCCTGGAGTGTACAGGGCTGTGATGAGCAGTTCTTC.